The table lists the clone carrying this T cell receptor (beta chain) with many counts. The antigen is undetermined. Treg sorting used a CD4+CD25+CD127-/low gate. Study-level results: Tumor Tregs overlapped most with tumor, then blood, naive CD4+ cells. The TCR gene usage of tumor memory CD4+ T cells clustered together with blood and lymph node memory CD4+ cells and with lymph node naive CD4+ cells. Larger-cohort validation covered only one TCR beta V-J rearrangement.

The V gene end was trimmed by 5 bases and the J gene end by 3 bases; junction bases not matched to a gene: 5. The CDR3 consists of 15 residues. Germline assignment: CDR1 SGHTA and CDR2 FQGNSA. Constant-region reverse primers amplified full-length variable regions, followed by semi-nested Nested Universal Primer A PCR. TCRdb re-called the 5' RACE reads through MiXCR, storing one row per CDR3 protein. The sample carries 9,000 to 10,000 distinct CDR3 sequences, 12% to 15% recorded once. This chain connects TRBV7-2 to TRBJ2-3; 10 positions match TRBD2. The TCR comes from a female donor with breast cancer. The sample taken for sequencing was Tregs sorted from blood. The CDR3 region is CASSTRAGGTDTQYF. As DNA, the CDR3 is TGTGCCAGCAGCACGCGAGCGGGAGGGACAGATACGCAGTATTTT.